The 4 T cell receptor beta chains below were found in one sample sequenced in a study of technical replicates of blood from a handful of donors. The method was immunoSEQ multiplex PCR; TCRdb's version includes in-frame clones alone and lacks a portion of them. The data show some 84,000 clones, roughly nine tenths seen once. Sequencing was carried out using T cells isolated from PBMCs. These receptors all come from a human donor in good health.

The gene calls are TRBV28 and TRBJ2-7, with 10 positions matching TRBD1. The trim removed 8 bases at V and 5 bases at J, leaving 9 bases unmatched. This CDR3 comprises 14 residues. Looked up from germline, CDR1 is MDHEN and CDR2 is SYDVKM. CDR3 in amino acids: CASGDRGRSDEQYF. The CDR3 nucleotides read TGTGCCAGCGGAGACAGGGGGCGAAGCGACGAGCAGTACTTC.

The CDR3 region has the DNA TGTGCCAGCAGCCCGGGACAGGGCGATTGGAAAGCTTTCTTT. Translated: CASSPGQGDWKAFF. The J gene is TRBJ1-1, the V gene TRBV7-8; the match to TRBD1 covers 9 bases. In germline, CDR1 is SGHVS, CDR2 FQNEAQ. This CDR3 spans 14 amino acids. Unmatched junction bases numbered 10, after V lost 5 bases and J lost 9 bases.

The V and J genes are TRBV6-5 and TRBJ1-5; 9 bases agree with TRBD1. CDR1 MNHEY and CDR2 SVGAGI come from the germline V gene. Germline trimming cut 6 bases from V and 5 bases from J; bases unmatched to any gene: 5. The CDR3 length is 14 residues. The CDR3 reads CASSRGQGDQPQHF. The CDR3 DNA follows: TGTGCCAGCAGCCGGGGACAGGGAGATCAGCCCCAGCATTTT.

This chain joins TRBV2 and TRBJ2-2, with TRBD1 as a possible D gene (6 bases). In germline, CDR1 is SNHLY, CDR2 FYNNEI. V was cut by 1 base and J by 4 bases, with 22 bases left in between. The CDR3 spans 19 residues. The chain's CDR3 is CASSEEERGHTSGTGELFF. The CDR3 bases are TGTGCCAGCAGTGAAGAAGAGAGGGGACACACCTCAGGCACCGGGGAGCTGTTTTTT.